These 24 T cell receptor beta chains share one sample of origin, sequenced in a study of blood T cell repertoires in COVID-19. Repertoires were generated with immunoSEQ multiplex PCR, while TCRdb's copy carries only in-frame clones and drops some. Altogether about 270,000 clones are present, around nine tenths being singletons, with the ten largest covering under 2%. The sequencing input was peripheral blood. Receptor source: a woman aged 55-70 years who had recovered from COVID-19.

The V and J genes are TRBV4-1 and TRBJ2-5; 14 bases line up with TRBD2. There are 18 residues in the CDR3. With V trimmed by 4 bases and J by 0 bases, 7 bases remained unmatched. Germline CDR1 MGHRA, CDR2 YSYEKL. This CDR3 is CASSRRLAGGPDQETQYF. CDR3 DNA sequence: TGCGCCAGCAGCCGCAGACTAGCGGGGGGGCCTGACCAAGAGACCCAGTACTTC.

The V and J genes are TRBV10-3 and TRBJ2-1, with TRBD1 matching over 7 bases. The ends lost 2 bases at V and 8 bases at J; junction bases unmatched: 0. Germline CDR1 and CDR2: ENHRY and SYGVKD. The CDR3 covers 12 residues. CDR3 residues: CAISEDRDEQFF. In nucleotides, the CDR3 is TGTGCCATCAGTGAGGACAGGGATGAGCAGTTCTTC.

The chain links TRBV4-3 to TRBJ2-7, with a possible D match to TRBD2 (6 bases). CDR1 LGHNA and CDR2 YSLEER come from the germline V gene. Trimming cost V 1 base and J 7 bases, with 14 bases left between them. The CDR3 is 14 residues long. The CDR3 loop is CASSQGPLAREQYF. The DNA of the CDR3 is TGCGCCAGCAGCCAAGGCCCCCTAGCGCGGGAGCAGTACTTC.

The chain uses TRBV7-9 and TRBJ1-1, with 10 bases identical to TRBD1. Germline loops: CDR1 SEHNR, CDR2 FQNEAQ (reference sequence). The CDR3 length is 16 residues. V lost 1 base, J lost 3 bases, and 5 bases stayed unmatched. CDR3 in DNA: TGTGCCAGCAGCTTAGGGTCCGGGACAGGGGACACTGAAGCTTTCTTT. It yields the protein CASSLGSGTGDTEAFF.

The chain has TRBV7-9 and TRBJ1-1, with a possible D match to TRBD1 (5 bases). V was cut by 1 base and J by 8 bases, with 14 bases left in between. Germline CDR1 SEHNR, CDR2 FQNEAQ (reference sequence). CDR3 length: 14 residues. CDR3 sequence: CASSLVGQGDEAFF. CDR3 bases: TGTGCCAGCAGCTTAGTGGGGCAGGGCGACGAAGCTTTCTTT. Full variable domain (outside the CDR3, taken from reference TRBV7-9 and TRBJ1-1): DTGVSQNPRHKITKRGQNVTFRCDPISEHNRLYWYRQTLGQGPEFLTYFQNEAQLEKSRLLSDRFSAERPKGSFSTLEIQRTEQGDSAMYLCASSLVGQGDEAFFGQGTRLTVV.

V and J are TRBV7-2 and TRBJ1-1, with unresolved D. V was pared by 8 bases and J by 0 bases, with 10 bases between. The CDR3 extends over 13 amino acids. The germline V gene encodes CDR1 SGHTA and CDR2 FQGNSA. CDR3 sequence (DNA): TGTGCCAGCGAGAGACAAATGAACACTGAAGCTTTCTTT. This gives the protein CASERQMNTEAFF.

The J gene is TRBJ1-5, the V gene TRBV3-1 (or the pseudogene TRBV3-2); TRBD1 aligns across 9 bases. The CDR3 covers 14 residues. Germline V CDR1 and CDR2: LGHDT, YNNKEL (reference sequence). Germline trimming cut 4 bases from V and 5 bases from J; bases unmatched to any gene: 3. CDR3 nucleotides: TGTGCCAGCAGCCCCGGGACAGGGCATCAGCCCCAGCATTTT. It is translated as CASSPGTGHQPQHF.

The V and J genes are TRBV2 and TRBJ1-5; D remains ambiguous. The CDR3 covers 14 residues. V was clipped by 3 bases and J by 5 bases, with 11 bases between them. The germline V gene encodes CDR1 SNHLY and CDR2 FYNNEI. CDR3 amino acids: CASSDLTEHQPQHF. CDR3 bases: TGTGCCAGCAGTGATTTAACAGAACATCAGCCCCAGCATTTT.

This chain joins TRBV3-1 (or the pseudogene TRBV3-2) and TRBJ2-7; possibly TRBD2 for D (6 bases). This CDR3 comprises 14 residues. The V end lost 8 bases, the J end lost 1 base, and 15 bases lay between the germline ends. Germline-derived CDR1 and CDR2 are LGHDT and YNNKEL (reference sequence). DNA of the CDR3: TGTGCCAGCCAAAACGGGGAGGCGTCCTACGAGCAGTACTTC. Protein sequence: CASQNGEASYEQYF.

The chain has TRBV9 and TRBJ1-4; TRBD1 matches at 10 bases. Germline CDR1 is SGDLS and CDR2 is YYNGEE. The CDR3 runs to 15 residues. V gave up 4 bases and J gave up 7 bases; unmatched junction bases: 7. The CDR3 here is CASSSGTGEGEKLFF. The CDR3 DNA is TGTGCCAGCAGCTCGGGGACAGGGGAGGGTGAAAAACTGTTTTTT.

V usage is TRBV7-3 and J usage is TRBJ1-1; 9 nucleotides agree with TRBD1. V shed 5 bases, J shed 4 bases, and the junction held 5 bases outside the gene matches. The CDR3 loop spans 14 amino acids. Germline V gene data show CDR1 as SGHTA and CDR2 as FQGTGA. The CDR3 protein is CASSRTGVGTEAFF. The CDR3 nucleotides read TGTGCCAGCAGCCGGACAGGGGTGGGCACTGAAGCTTTCTTT.

CDR3 coding DNA: TGTGCCAGCTCCCCCTCTCCAGGGGGGCCCTCCTACGAGCAGTACTTC. Its translation: CASSPSPGGPSYEQYF. The chain links TRBV19 to TRBJ2-7; a weak D match, TRBD1 (7 bases). The CDR3 spans 16 residues. Germline V gene data show CDR1 as LNHDA and CDR2 as SQIVND (reference sequence). Trimming took off 9 bases at V and 0 bases at J, with 21 bases between the two ends.

The chain couples TRBV6-5 to TRBJ2-2; 7 bases fit TRBD1. Germline CDR1 and CDR2: MNHEY and SVGAGI. This CDR3 has 14 amino acids. Germline trimming cut 2 bases from V and 6 bases from J; bases unmatched to any gene: 3. Here the CDR3 reads CASSYQTGPGELFF. CDR3 nucleotide sequence: TGTGCCAGCAGTTACCAGACAGGGCCCGGGGAGCTGTTTTTT.

CDR3 DNA: TGTGCCAGCAGCTCCCGACAGGAGCTTTCACCCCTCCACTTT. The encoded protein is CASSSRQELSPLHF. The chain is built from TRBV7-2 and TRBJ1-6; maybe TRBD1 (6 bases). The CDR3 has 14 residues. Trimming shortened V by 4 bases and J by 9 bases, and 13 bases separated the two germline ends. Germline CDR1 is SGHTA and CDR2 is FQGNSA.

V and J are TRBV7-6 and TRBJ1-1; tentatively, D is TRBD1 (5 bases). Trimming shortened V by 0 bases and J by 5 bases, and 10 bases separated the two germline ends. The CDR3 consists of 14 residues. Germline loops: CDR1 SGHVS, CDR2 FNYEAQ. Here the CDR3 DNA reads TGTGCCAGCAGCTTAGCGCAGGGCGGAACTGAAGCTTTCTTT. Translated, it gives CASSLAQGGTEAFF.

The gene calls are TRBV7-9 and TRBJ2-3; 9 bases are shared with TRBD2. The V gene end was trimmed by 4 bases and the J gene end by 1 base; junction bases not matched to a gene: 3. The CDR3 consists of 15 residues. Germline V lookup: CDR1 SEHNR, CDR2 FQNEAQ (reference sequence). CDR3 loop: CASSSSSGGTDTQYF. Written as DNA, the CDR3 is TGTGCCAGCAGCTCCTCTAGCGGGGGCACAGATACGCAGTATTTT.

The chain joins TRBV14 to TRBJ2-7; 10 nucleotides agree with TRBD2. This CDR3 region has 14 residues. Germline assignment: CDR1 SGHDN and CDR2 FVKESK. Trimming cost V 4 bases and J 2 bases; bases outside gene matches: 2. The CDR3 region has the DNA TGTGCCAGCAGCCTAGCGGGGGGACCCTACGAGCAGTACTTC. Its translation: CASSLAGGPYEQYF.

This chain connects TRBV28 to TRBJ1-5, with D maybe TRBD1 (5 bases). This CDR3 comprises 15 residues. V gave up 5 bases and J gave up 2 bases, with 13 bases separating them. Germline assignment: CDR1 MDHEN and CDR2 SYDVKM. DNA of the CDR3: TGTGCCAGCAGTAGTGGCAGGGCCGGCAATCAGCCCCAGCATTTT. Translation gives CASSSGRAGNQPQHF.

In DNA form, the CDR3 reads TGTGCCAGCAGCCCCCCCGGGACTAAAATCTATGAGCAGTTCTTC. This sequence encodes CASSPPGTKIYEQFF. The gene calls are TRBV6-5 and TRBJ2-1, with 7 bases fitting TRBD2. V shed 6 bases, J shed 8 bases, and the junction held 13 bases outside the gene matches. CDR1 MNHEY and CDR2 SVGAGI come from the germline V gene. The CDR3 consists of 15 residues.

The chain uses TRBV5-4 and TRBJ1-2, with 9 bases matching TRBD1. The length of the CDR3 is 14 residues. The germline gives CDR1 SGHNT, CDR2 YYREEE (reference sequence). The V and J ends lost 4 bases and 3 bases, in that order; junction bases with no gene match: 4. Written as DNA, the CDR3 is TGTGCCAGCAGCGTCCGGGACAGGGACTATGGCTACACCTTC. Translating it yields CASSVRDRDYGYTF.

The CDR3 nucleotides read TGTGCCAGCAAGGGGGATAATGAAAAACTGTTTTTT. Its translation is CASKGDNEKLFF. The rearrangement uses TRBV2 and TRBJ1-4; D is perhaps TRBD1 (6 bases). This CDR3 is built from 12 residues. Germline-derived CDR1 and CDR2 are SNHLY and FYNNEI. V lost 7 bases and J 4 bases, leaving 7 bases between the germline ends.

The chain is built from TRBV27 and TRBJ1-1; TRBD1 aligns across 9 bases. The CDR3 is 14 amino acids. Unmatched junction bases numbered 3, after V lost 3 bases and J lost 4 bases. Per the germline V gene, CDR1 is MNHEY and CDR2 is SMNVEV (reference sequence). CDR3 residues: CASSLGQGGTEAFF. CDR3 nucleotides: TGTGCCAGCAGTTTGGGACAGGGAGGCACTGAAGCTTTCTTT.

This clone was recorded a few times. This chain connects TRBV27 to TRBJ1-6; 9 nucleotides agree with TRBD1. This CDR3 region has 15 residues. V was pared by 4 bases and J by 7 bases, with 5 bases of the junction left unmatched. CDR1 is MNHEY, CDR2 SMNVEV, per germline (reference sequence). The CDR3 DNA sequence: TGTGCCAGCAGTTCAAGGACAGGGGTCAATTCACCCCTCCACTTT. Protein sequence: CASSSRTGVNSPLHF.

The DNA of the CDR3 is TGTGCCAGCAGCCCCGGGACAGGAAACACCGGGGAGCTGTTTTTT. The encoded protein is CASSPGTGNTGELFF. V usage is TRBV27 and J usage is TRBJ2-2, with TRBD1 identical over 8 bases. The CDR3 has 15 residues. V gave up 6 bases and J gave up 2 bases; unmatched junction bases: 5. The germline CDR1 and CDR2 sequences are MNHEY and SMNVEV (reference sequence).